These 28 T cell receptor beta chains were sequenced from one sample in a study of blood T cell repertoires in COVID-19 (dated by TCRdb to about 2020). Receptors were amplified or captured by the immunoSEQ multiplex PCR assay. TCRdb provides this immuneACCESS table in a form limited to in-frame rearrangements. Some clones are lacking; in checked studies, under half of them reflect an unresolved V gene, and why the rest are absent is not known. This sample holds 180,000 or so clones; about nine tenths were observed only once. The ten most abundant clones make up about 7% of the sample. Sequencing was performed on peripheral blood. These receptors all come from a man between 40 and 49 years old with acute or convalescent COVID-19.

The rearrangement uses TRBV4-1 and TRBJ1-3; 7 nucleotides align to TRBD1. V shed 2 bases, J shed 4 bases, and the junction held 14 bases outside the gene matches. The CDR3 has 18 residues. Germline V gene lookup returns CDR1 MGHRA and CDR2 YSYEKL. CDR3: CASSQPTGPLEPGNTIYF. The CDR3 DNA follows: TGCGCCAGCAGCCAACCGACAGGGCCCTTAGAACCCGGAAACACCATATATTTT.

V and J are TRBV19 and TRBJ2-1; D uncertain. Trimming removed 9 bases at V and 2 bases at J, with 8 bases between. Germline CDR1 and CDR2: LNHDA and SQIVND (reference sequence). The CDR3 has 12 amino acids. Here the CDR3 reads CASRATYNEQFF. As DNA, the CDR3 is TGTGCCAGCCGAGCTACCTACAATGAGCAGTTCTTC.

The V call is TRBV10-3, the J call TRBJ1-3, with 10 bases aligning to TRBD1. CDR3 size: 16 residues. Germline values: CDR1 ENHRY, CDR2 SYGVKD. The V gene end was trimmed by 5 bases and the J gene end by 3 bases; junction bases not matched to a gene: 7. The CDR3 here is CAISYPTGGFGNTIYF. The CDR3 DNA is TGTGCCATCAGTTACCCGACAGGGGGCTTTGGAAACACCATATATTTT.

The chain links TRBV7-2 to TRBJ2-7; D not resolved. V was cut by 5 bases and J by 5 bases, with 16 bases left in between. The CDR3 consists of 14 residues. CDR1 is SGHTA, CDR2 FQGNSA, per germline. The DNA of the CDR3 is TGTGCCAGCAGCCTCCAAATGCAGAGCGACGAGCAGTACTTC. As protein: CASSLQMQSDEQYF.

V and J are TRBV11-2 and TRBJ1-2; TRBD1 is a possible D gene (5 bases). The germline V gene encodes CDR1 SGHAT and CDR2 FQNNGV. V dropped 0 bases and J dropped 8 bases, with 16 bases sitting between them. The CDR3 contains 15 residues. This chain's CDR3 is CASSLDGRALGGYTF. In DNA, the CDR3 is TGTGCCAGCAGCTTAGATGGCAGGGCGCTGGGAGGCTACACCTTC.

The gene calls are TRBV10-1 and TRBJ1-4; TRBD1 matches 7 bases. V lost 6 bases, J lost 7 bases, and 11 bases stayed unmatched. The CDR3 has 15 amino acids. Germline assignment: CDR1 WNHNN and CDR2 SYGVQD (reference sequence). In DNA, the CDR3 is TGCGCCAGCAGCGGACGACAGGGAAGGGGTGAAAAACTGTTTTTT. Translation gives CASSGRQGRGEKLFF.

Note on this clone: Other DNA sequences of this sample code for an identical CDR3. The gene calls are TRBV4-1 and TRBJ1-5; D ambiguous. The CDR3 is made up of 13 amino acids. CDR1 and CDR2 (germline): MGHRA, YSYEKL. Trimming took 1 base from V and 5 from J, leaving 6 bases between them. CDR3 DNA: TGCGCCAGCAGCCAAGGGGGAGATCAGCCCCAGCATTTT. Its protein is CASSQGGDQPQHF.

This chain joins TRBV10-3 and TRBJ1-5; D is unresolved. The CDR3 consists of 13 residues. Germline loops: CDR1 ENHRY, CDR2 SYGVKD. The V and J ends lost 2 bases and 9 bases respectively, with 11 bases between them. CDR3 coding DNA: TGTGCCATCAGTGAGACAGACCCCCGGCCCCAGCATTTT. Translation: CAISETDPRPQHF.

The chain combines TRBV3-1 (or the pseudogene TRBV3-2) with TRBJ1-4, with 12 nucleotides matching TRBD1. After removal of 5 bases from V and 6 bases from J, the junction contained 4 bases not matched to a gene. The CDR3 runs to 15 residues. Germline CDR1 is LGHDT and CDR2 is YNNKEL (reference sequence). CDR3 in DNA: TGTGCCAGCAGCGACCGGGACAGGGGGCATGAAAAACTGTTTTTT. Its protein is CASSDRDRGHEKLFF.

This clone was seen once. The V call is TRBV3-1 (or the pseudogene TRBV3-2), the J call TRBJ2-3; 8 bases map to TRBD2. The CDR3 is 15 amino acids. Germline V gene lookup returns CDR1 LGHDT and CDR2 YNNKEL (reference sequence). The V and J ends lost 4 bases and 1 base, in that order; junction bases with no gene match: 4. Here the CDR3 reads CASSPLAGRTDTQYF. The CDR3 coding sequence is TGTGCCAGCAGCCCTTTAGCGGGACGCACAGATACGCAGTATTTT.

This chain joins TRBV11-2 and TRBJ2-5, with 12 bases identical to TRBD2. The CDR3 consists of 18 residues. The ends lost 1 base at V and 5 bases at J; junction bases unmatched: 11. CDR1 is SGHAT, CDR2 FQNNGV, per germline. This chain's CDR3 is CASSLGLAGARGWETQYF. In DNA form, the CDR3 reads TGTGCCAGCAGCTTAGGACTAGCGGGGGCCCGCGGGTGGGAGACCCAGTACTTC.

The rearrangement joins TRBV18 to TRBJ1-1, with D perhaps matching TRBD1 (6 bases). The CDR3 consists of 15 residues. The V end was cut by 5 bases, the J end by 2 bases, with 15 bases between. The V gene's germline CDR1 is KGHSH and CDR2 LQKENI. CDR3 sequence: CASSGKQGYNTEAFF. CDR3 DNA sequence: TGTGCCAGCTCAGGGAAACAGGGCTATAACACTGAAGCTTTCTTT.

J is TRBJ2-2 and V is TRBV18; TRBD2 agrees at 10 bases. Trimming removed 6 bases from V and 2 bases from J; junction bases left unmatched: 3. The CDR3 extends over 15 amino acids. Per the germline V gene, CDR1 is KGHSH and CDR2 is LQKENI. CDR3 sequence (DNA): TGTGCCAGCTCTCGACTAGCGGGTAACACCGGGGAGCTGTTTTTT. Amino acids: CASSRLAGNTGELFF.

The chain is built from TRBV6-2 or TRBV6-3 and TRBJ2-2; TRBD2 matches at 8 bases. V gave up 3 bases and J gave up 6 bases; unmatched junction bases: 3. This CDR3 contains 14 residues. Germline V gene data show CDR1 as MNHEY and CDR2 as SVGEGT. The CDR3 spells CASSYIGGAGELFF. CDR3 nucleotides: TGTGCCAGCAGTTATATCGGGGGGGCCGGGGAGCTGTTTTTT.

The V and J genes are TRBV24-1 and TRBJ2-3; D is ambiguous. Looked up from germline, CDR1 is KGHDR and CDR2 is SFDVKD. The V gene lost 1 base and the J gene lost 6 bases, with 4 bases spanning the gap. This CDR3 spans 12 amino acids. The CDR3 DNA follows: TGTGCCACCAGTGATTTTCTGGATACGCAGTATTTT. Its protein product is CATSDFLDTQYF.

The chain couples TRBV6-5 to TRBJ2-3; D is perhaps TRBD2 (5 bases). The CDR3 runs 15 residues. The germline gives CDR1 MNHEY, CDR2 SVGAGI. The germline V and J ends were trimmed by 2 bases and 5 bases, with 14 bases remaining between them. This CDR3 is CASSYELGDRDTQYF. The CDR3, as DNA: TGTGCCAGCAGTTACGAACTAGGCGATAGAGATACGCAGTATTTT.

V usage is TRBV19 and J usage is TRBJ2-2; perhaps TRBD1 as D (6 bases). Trimming left V 4 bases short and J 6 bases short, with 15 bases between. CDR1 and CDR2 (germline): LNHDA, SQIVND (reference sequence). The CDR3 sequence is 15 residues long. In DNA, the CDR3 is TGTGCCAGTAGTACCCTCCAGGGGTTGGCCGGGGAGCTGTTTTTT. As protein: CASSTLQGLAGELFF.

The chain combines TRBV6-5 with TRBJ1-6, with 7 positions matching TRBD1. The CDR3 contains 15 residues. J was trimmed by 3 bases and V by 4 bases; bases with no gene match: 3. Per germline, CDR1 MNHEY and CDR2 SVGAGI. The CDR3 is CASSSDRDYNSPLHF. CDR3 bases: TGTGCCAGCAGTTCAGACAGGGACTATAATTCACCCCTCCACTTT.

V is TRBV6-2 or TRBV6-3 and J is TRBJ1-1; 9 bases are a match to TRBD1. CDR3 length equals 15 residues. V gave up 2 bases and J gave up 7 bases; unmatched junction bases: 8. The V gene's germline CDR1 is MNHEY and CDR2 SVGEGT. The CDR3 sequence: CASSYPVPGQGEAFF. CDR3 in DNA: TGTGCCAGCAGTTACCCTGTCCCGGGACAGGGTGAAGCTTTCTTT.

On this clone: The germline gene is not matched at one end of the junction; a read error may be the cause. The chain joins TRBV30 to TRBJ1-2; TRBD1 matches 7 bases. The germline V gene has CDR1 GTSNPN and CDR2 SVGIG (reference sequence). This CDR3 is 15 amino acids long. DNA of the CDR3: TGTGCCCGGAGGGACAGACTGGGGCCACGGGGCGGCTACACCTTC. Translating gives CARRDRLGPRGGYTF. Using reference TRBV30 and TRBJ1-2 for the parts outside the CDR3, the full variable domain is SQTIHQWPATLVQPVGSPLSLECTVEGTSNPNLYWYRQAAGRGLQLLFYSVGIGQISSEVPQNLSASRPQDRQFILSSKKLLLSDSGFYLCARRDRLGPRGGYTFGSGTRLTVV.

This clone has a single count. This chain connects TRBV18 to TRBJ1-2; possibly TRBD1 for D (5 bases). CDR1 is KGHSH, CDR2 LQKENI, per germline. This CDR3 spans 13 amino acids. The V end was cut by 3 bases, the J end by 5 bases, with 10 bases between. The CDR3 loop reads CASSPGGIYGYTF. DNA for the CDR3: TGTGCCAGCTCACCGGGGGGGATATATGGCTACACCTTC.

The rearrangement joins TRBV3-1 (or the pseudogene TRBV3-2) to TRBJ1-1, with 8 bases identical to TRBD1. Looked up from germline, CDR1 is LGHDT and CDR2 is YNNKEL (reference sequence). The V segment lost 4 bases and the J segment 5 bases; nucleotides outside the gene matches: 9. This CDR3 is built from 15 residues. This CDR3 is CASSLRQGRRTEAFF. For the CDR3, the DNA is TGTGCCAGCAGCCTTCGACAGGGGCGTCGGACTGAAGCTTTCTTT.

The chain combines TRBV20-1 with TRBJ2-5, with D maybe TRBD1 (5 bases). CDR1 is DFQATT and CDR2 is SNEGSKA in the germline V gene (reference sequence). There are 11 residues in the CDR3. Trimming shortened V by 6 bases and J by 4 bases, and 9 bases separated the two germline ends. The CDR3 coding sequence is TGCAGTGCAGGGGTCGTAGAGACCCAGTACTTC. The encoded protein is CSAGVVETQYF.

This sequence joins TRBV27 and TRBJ1-5; weak D call: TRBD1 (6 bases). Trimming stripped 0 bases from V and 5 bases from J, with 11 bases between. Looked up from germline, CDR1 is MNHEY and CDR2 is SMNVEV (reference sequence). This CDR3 is built from 15 residues. CDR3 protein: CASSLSAGEYQPQHF. CDR3 DNA sequence: TGTGCCAGCAGTTTATCGGCAGGGGAATATCAGCCCCAGCATTTT.

This clone was detected a few times. V gene TRBV25-1 combines with J gene TRBJ2-1; 9 nucleotides agree with TRBD1. The CDR3 is 14 amino acids. V lost 6 bases and J lost 4; bases outside the gene matches: 4. The germline gives CDR1 MGHDK, CDR2 SYGVNS. Here the CDR3 DNA reads TGTGCCAGCAGCTGGACAGGGGAGTACAATGAGCAGTTCTTC. Translation gives CASSWTGEYNEQFF.

The genes are TRBV6-5 and TRBJ1-4; no clear D gene. The V gene's germline CDR1 is MNHEY and CDR2 SVGAGI. V was cut by 6 bases and J by 5 bases, with 7 bases left in between. CDR3 length equals 12 residues. The CDR3 nucleotides are TGTGCCAGCAGCCGGAGGAATGAAAAACTGTTTTTT. Its protein is CASSRRNEKLFF.

This clone was seen a single time. V is TRBV7-2 and J is TRBJ1-6; 8 bases fit TRBD1. CDR3 length: 15 amino acids. J lost 9 bases, V lost 5 bases, and 9 bases had no gene match. The germline CDR1 and CDR2 sequences are SGHTA and FQGNSA. Here the CDR3 DNA reads TGTGCCAGCAGCCGCGAGGGGACAGGCGGTTCACCCCTCCACTTT. Amino acids: CASSREGTGGSPLHF.

This chain links TRBV5-1 with TRBJ2-7, with TRBD1 identical over 7 bases. CDR1 and CDR2 (germline): SGHRS, YFSETQ. This CDR3 comprises 15 residues. After removal of 4 bases from V and 7 bases from J, the junction contained 14 bases not matched to a gene. CDR3: CASSEQGITTGEQYF. The CDR3 bases are TGCGCCAGCAGCGAACAGGGGATTACTACGGGAGAGCAGTACTTC.